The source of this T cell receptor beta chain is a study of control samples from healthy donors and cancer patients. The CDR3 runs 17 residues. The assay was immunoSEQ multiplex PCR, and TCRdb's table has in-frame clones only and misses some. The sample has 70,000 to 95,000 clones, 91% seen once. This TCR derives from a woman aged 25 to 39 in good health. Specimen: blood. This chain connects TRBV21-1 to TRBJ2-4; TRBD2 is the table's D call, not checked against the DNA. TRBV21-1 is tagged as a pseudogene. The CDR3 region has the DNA TGTGCCAGCAGCAAAGTGCTAGCGGGGGGCGCTGGGAACATTCAGTACTTC. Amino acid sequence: CASSKVLAGGAGNIQYF.